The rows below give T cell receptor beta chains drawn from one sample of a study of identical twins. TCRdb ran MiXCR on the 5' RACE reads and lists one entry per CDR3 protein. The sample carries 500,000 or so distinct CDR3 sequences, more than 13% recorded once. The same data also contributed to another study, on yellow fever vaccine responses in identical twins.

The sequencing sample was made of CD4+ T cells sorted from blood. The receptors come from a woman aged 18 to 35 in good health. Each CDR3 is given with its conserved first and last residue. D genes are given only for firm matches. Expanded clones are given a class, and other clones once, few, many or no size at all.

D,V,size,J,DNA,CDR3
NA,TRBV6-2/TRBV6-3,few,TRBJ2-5,TGTGCCAGCGCAACTCCTGCGGGGTCAGAGACCCAGTACTTC,CASATPAGSETQYF
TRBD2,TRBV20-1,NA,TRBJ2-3,TGCAGTGCTAGGGTTGCGGGAGTAAATACGCAGTATTTT,CSARVAGVNTQYF
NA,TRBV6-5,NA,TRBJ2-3,TGTGCCAGCAGTTACGAGGATGGGGCAGATACGCAGTATTTT,CASSYEDGADTQYF
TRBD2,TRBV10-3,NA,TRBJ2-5,TGTGCCATCAGTGAGACTAGCGGGGACCAGTACTTC,CAISETSGDQYF
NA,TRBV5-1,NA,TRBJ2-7,TGCGCCAGCAGCTTGGCCGGACACGAATCCTACGAGCAGTACTTC,CASSLAGHESYEQYF
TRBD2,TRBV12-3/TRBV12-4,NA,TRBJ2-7,TGTGCCAGCAGTAGCGGGAGGTACTCCTACGAGCAGTACTTC,CASSSGRYSYEQYF
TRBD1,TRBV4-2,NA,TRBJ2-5,TGTGCCAGCAGCCAACCGACAGGGGGCGTTGAGACCCAGTACTTC,CASSQPTGGVETQYF
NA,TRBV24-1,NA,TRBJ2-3,TGTGCCACCAGTATGACAGATACGCAGTATTTT,CATSMTDTQYF
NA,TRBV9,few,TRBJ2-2,TGTGCCAGCAGCGCCAGGACCTACACCGGGGAGCTGTTTTTT,CASSARTYTGELFF
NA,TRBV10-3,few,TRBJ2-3,TGTGCCATCAGTGGCGTCGGGAAAGTCCTAGCCAGCACAGATACGCAGTATTTT,CAISGVGKVLASTDTQYF
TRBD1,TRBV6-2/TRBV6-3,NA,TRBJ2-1,TGTGCCAGCCCACCCTCTGGGACAGGGGGAAAAAACTCCTACAATGAGCAGTTCTTC,CASPPSGTGGKNSYNEQFF
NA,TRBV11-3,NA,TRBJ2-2,TGTGCCAGCAGCTTGAGGGCAGGCGACGGGGAGCTGTTTTTT,CASSLRAGDGELFF
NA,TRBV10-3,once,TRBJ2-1,TGTGCCATCAGTTACAGGGTAGGGCTCTACAATGAGCAGTTCTTC,CAISYRVGLYNEQFF
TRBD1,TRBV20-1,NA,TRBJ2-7,TGCAGTTCCATAATCCGGGACAGGGGTCACGAGCAGTACTTC,CSSIIRDRGHEQYF
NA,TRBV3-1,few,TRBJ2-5,TGTGCCAGCAGCCGACTAGGATCAAAGAAAGAGACCCAGTACTTC,CASSRLGSKKETQYF
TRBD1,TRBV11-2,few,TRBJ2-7,TGTGCCAGCAGCACCTCCCAAGCAGGGACAGGGAGGGGCTACGAGCAGTACTTC,CASSTSQAGTGRGYEQYF
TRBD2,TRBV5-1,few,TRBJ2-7,TGCGCCAGCAGCTTGGAAGCGGGAGAAACGTACGAGCAGTACTTC,CASSLEAGETYEQYF
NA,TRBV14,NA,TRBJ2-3,TGTGCCAGCAGCCAAGACAGCATAGATACGCAGTATTTT,CASSQDSIDTQYF
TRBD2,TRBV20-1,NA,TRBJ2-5,TGCAGTGCTAAGAAGACTAGCGTACCCCAAGAGACCCAGTACTTC,CSAKKTSVPQETQYF
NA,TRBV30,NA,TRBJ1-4,TGTGCCTGGGGGGGACCGCGGAGGGCAGAAAAACTGTTTTTT,CAWGGPRRAEKLFF
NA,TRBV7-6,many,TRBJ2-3,TGTGCCAGCAGCTTAGGGACAGCTAGCACAGATACGCAGTATTTT,CASSLGTASTDTQYF
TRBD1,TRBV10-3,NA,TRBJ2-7,TGTGCCACCCAGCTAAAGACAGGGCCGTCCGAGCAGTACTTC,CATQLKTGPSEQYF
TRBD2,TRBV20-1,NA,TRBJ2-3,TGCAGTGCTCACTCCGGGACTAGCGGGATGACAGATACGCAGTATTTT,CSAHSGTSGMTDTQYF
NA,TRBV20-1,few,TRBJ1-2,TGCAGTGCTAGTGGGCAGTGGGACGCCCGGGGTGGCTACACCTTC,CSASGQWDARGGYTF
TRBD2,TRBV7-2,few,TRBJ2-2,TGTGCCAGCAGCTTACTAGCGGGAGATGTCGGGGAGCTGTTTTTT,CASSLLAGDVGELFF
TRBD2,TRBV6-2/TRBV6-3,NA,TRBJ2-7,TGTGCCAGCAATCCAGCGGGAGGGCCGGAAGAGCAGTACTTC,CASNPAGGPEEQYF
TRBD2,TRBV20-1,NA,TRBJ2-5,TGCAGTGCACCTAATCGGGAGGTACAGTACTTC,CSAPNREVQYF
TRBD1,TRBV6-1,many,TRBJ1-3,TGTGCCAGCAGGAGTTCTGGACAGGCCTTCTCTGGAAACACCATATATTTT,CASRSSGQAFSGNTIYF
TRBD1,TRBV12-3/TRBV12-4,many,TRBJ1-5,TGTGCCAGCAACCTACAGGGGATCGAACAGCCCCAGCATTTT,CASNLQGIEQPQHF
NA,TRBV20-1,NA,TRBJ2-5,TGCAGTGCTAGAACCCCCCCAGGAGGGGTTAAAGAGACCCAGTACTTC,CSARTPPGGVKETQYF
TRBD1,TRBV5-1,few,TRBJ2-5,TGCGCCAGCCGACAGGGGGCGGGAGGAAAAGAGACCCAGTACTTC,CASRQGAGGKETQYF
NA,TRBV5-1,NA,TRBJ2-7,TGCGCCAGCAGCTTGAACAGGATCTACGAGCAGTACTTC,CASSLNRIYEQYF
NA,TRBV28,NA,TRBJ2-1,TGTGCCAGCAGTCTTAGGAAGGGCGGAGGGGCCCCCAATGAGCAGTTCTTC,CASSLRKGGGAPNEQFF
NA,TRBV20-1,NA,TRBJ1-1,TGCAGTGCCATAATTAGACAGGTGAACACTGAAGCTTTCTTT,CSAIIRQVNTEAFF
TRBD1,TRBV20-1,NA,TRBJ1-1,TGCAGTGCTGCCACCGGGAGGACAGGGAACACTGAAGCTTTCTTT,CSAATGRTGNTEAFF
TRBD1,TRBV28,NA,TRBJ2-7,TGTGCCAGCACCCTCAGCGTGGGACAGACCTACGAGCAGTACTTC,CASTLSVGQTYEQYF
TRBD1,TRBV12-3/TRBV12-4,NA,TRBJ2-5,TGTGCCAGCACCGCGGTTACAGGGGGCCAAGAGACCCAGTACTTC,CASTAVTGGQETQYF
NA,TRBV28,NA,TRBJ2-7,TGTGCCAGCATCCCGACGGCAGGGAGGAGCTCCTACGAGCAGTACTTC,CASIPTAGRSSYEQYF
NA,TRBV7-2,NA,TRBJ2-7,TGTGCCAGCAGCTTAGGTTTAGCTAACGAGCAGTACTTC,CASSLGLANEQYF
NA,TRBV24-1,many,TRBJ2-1,TGTGCCACCAGTGATTTGCCATCTAGCTCCTACAATGAGCAGTTCTTC,CATSDLPSSSYNEQFF
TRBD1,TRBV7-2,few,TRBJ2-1,TGTGCCAGCAGCTTTACGACAGGGGTGTATGAGCAGTTCTTC,CASSFTTGVYEQFF
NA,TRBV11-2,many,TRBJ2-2,TGTGCCACCGGAAACACCGGGGAGCTGTTTTTT,CATGNTGELFF
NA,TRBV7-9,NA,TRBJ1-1,TGTGCCAGCAGCTTCGAGTCGGAAGCTTTCTTT,CASSFESEAFF
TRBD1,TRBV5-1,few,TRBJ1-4,TGCGCCAGCAGCTCCGGGACAGGGTATGAAAAACTGTTTTTT,CASSSGTGYEKLFF
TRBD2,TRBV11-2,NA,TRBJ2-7,TGTGCCAGCAGCTTAACTAGCGGGATCGAGCAGTACTTC,CASSLTSGIEQYF
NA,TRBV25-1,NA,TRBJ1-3,TGTGCCAGCAGTGCCGTCAACACCATATATTTT,CASSAVNTIYF
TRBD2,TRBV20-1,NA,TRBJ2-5,TGCAGTGCTAGAGTCAGTAGCGGGAATGAACAAGAGACCCAGTACTTC,CSARVSSGNEQETQYF
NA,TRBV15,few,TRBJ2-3,TGTGCCACCAGCAGAGTAGATACGCAGTATTTT,CATSRVDTQYF
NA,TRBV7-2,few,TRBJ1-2,TGTGCCAGCAGCTTAGATCACAGAGACTATGGCTACACCTTC,CASSLDHRDYGYTF
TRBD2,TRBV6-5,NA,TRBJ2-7,TGTGCCAGCAGTTACACTAGCGGGGGCGGCTACGAGCAGTACTTC,CASSYTSGGGYEQYF
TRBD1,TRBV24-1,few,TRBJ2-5,TGTGCCACCCGGGACAGGGGGCAAGAGACCCAGTACTTC,CATRDRGQETQYF
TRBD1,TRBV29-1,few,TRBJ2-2,TGCAGCGTCGGAAAACAGGGGGCTGGGGACACCGGGGAGCTGTTTTTT,CSVGKQGAGDTGELFF
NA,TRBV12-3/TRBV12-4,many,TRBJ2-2,TGTGCCAGCAGTCAACAGGGATGGACCGGGGAGCTGTTTTTT,CASSQQGWTGELFF
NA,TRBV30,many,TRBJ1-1,TGTGCCTGGAGGGCTTTTAAAGAAGCTTTCTTT,CAWRAFKEAFF